Listed below are T cell receptor beta chains from one sample, sequenced in a study of blood T cell repertoires in COVID-19. Sequencing used immunoSEQ multiplex PCR; TCRdb keeps in-frame clones, though not all of them. This table holds 70,000 or so clones, about 87% found once. The material sequenced was peripheral blood. These receptors all come from a woman of 80 years or more with active COVID-19. CDR3s include the opening cysteine and the closing phenylalanine or tryptophan. D genes are given only for firm matches. Part of the rows lack a size; the others show once, few, many or a class for expanded clones.

j_call clone_size v_call d_call cdr3_nt cdr3_aa
TRBJ1-6 once TRBV19 - TGTGCCAGTAGTAGTACGGACTCAGATAATTCACCCCTCCACTTT CASSSTDSDNSPLHF
TRBJ1-6 - TRBV2 TRBD1 TGTGCCAGCATTACCGGGACAGTGGATTCACCCCTCCACTTT CASITGTVDSPLHF
TRBJ1-2 few TRBV5-1 TRBD1 TGCGCCAGCAGCTCGGGGACAGGTTCAAACTATGGCTACACCTTC CASSSGTGSNYGYTF
TRBJ2-7 - TRBV5-1 TRBD2 TGCGCCAGCAGCCCAAGCGGGACCCACATCTACGAGCAGTACTTC CASSPSGTHIYEQYF
TRBJ2-2 - TRBV19 TRBD2 TGTGCCAGTAGTCGGCTAGCGGGAGGGCCTACCGGGGAGCTGTTTTTT CASSRLAGGPTGELFF
TRBJ2-2 - TRBV9 TRBD1 TGTGCCAGCAGCGTAGAATTGAGGGGGCCCGGGGAGCTGTTTTTT CASSVELRGPGELFF
TRBJ1-1 - TRBV7-9 - TGTGCCAGCAGTCCCTTCGGATCCTCGGGAGGGATGAACACTGAAGCTTTCTTT CASSPFGSSGGMNTEAFF
TRBJ2-1 - TRBV18 TRBD2 TGTGCCAGCTCACCGCCTAACGGGGGGGCTTACAATGAGCAGTTCTTC CASSPPNGGAYNEQFF
TRBJ2-4 - TRBV3-1/TRBV3-2 TRBD2 TGTGCCAGCAGCCGAGAAGGACTAGCGGGAGCCCGAGTCATTCAGTACTTC CASSREGLAGARVIQYF
TRBJ2-7 - TRBV9 - TGTGCCAGCAGCGTTCTACCATCCTACGAGCAGTACTTC CASSVLPSYEQYF
TRBJ2-2 - TRBV2 TRBD1 TGTGCCAGCAGGGCAGGACAGGGGAACACCGGGGAGCTGTTTTTT CASRAGQGNTGELFF
TRBJ2-7 - TRBV2 TRBD1 TGTGCCAGCAGTGTGACAGGGGCCGTCTCCTACGAGCAGTACTTC CASSVTGAVSYEQYF
TRBJ2-7 - TRBV3-1/TRBV3-2 - TGTGCCAGCAGACTAGCTGCTGCCTACGAGCAGTACTTC CASRLAAAYEQYF
TRBJ1-4 - TRBV25-1 TRBD1 TGTGCCAGCAGTGACGACAGGGGTCACTCTAATGAAAAACTGTTTTTT CASSDDRGHSNEKLFF
TRBJ2-7 - TRBV7-2 - TGTGCCAGCAGCTTAGTGGGCGGACCCCTTGGGGGGTCCTTC CASSLVGGPLGGSF
TRBJ2-1 - TRBV7-2 TRBD2 TGTGCCAGCAGCCCCGGGACTAGCGGGAACAATGAGCAGTTCTTC CASSPGTSGNNEQFF